This TCR beta chain comes out of a study of T cell changes during pregnancy in multiple sclerosis. TCRdb keeps only in-frame clones here, not all; method: immunoSEQ multiplex PCR. Of around 71,000 clones listed, approximately 92% were seen once; the top ten hold roughly 1.2%. Trimming cost V 5 bases and J 3 bases, with 13 bases left between them. Germline lookup yields CDR1 SEHNR and CDR2 FQNEAQ (reference sequence). This CDR3 comprises 14 residues. Sequencing used peripheral blood, obtained in the third trimester of pregnancy. V usage is TRBV7-9 and J usage is TRBJ1-2, with D unclear. The source of this sequence is a female donor with multiple sclerosis, enrolled in a pregnancy study. CDR3: CASSRASVHYGYTF. DNA for the CDR3: TGTGCCAGCAGCCGCGCTTCTGTCCACTATGGCTACACCTTC. Combining the CDR3 with reference TRBV7-9 and TRBJ1-2 gives the whole variable domain DTGVSQNPRHKITKRGQNVTFRCDPISEHNRLYWYRQTLGQGPEFLTYFQNEAQLEKSRLLSDRFSAERPKGSFSTLEIQRTEQGDSAMYLCASSRASVHYGYTFGSGTRLTVV.